The TCR beta chain described here comes from a study of naive and memory T cell subsets. The beta constant-region primer was an equimolar mix of two oligonucleotides covering TRBC1 and TRBC2. A 12-nucleotide UMI and the SP2 primer were added to the cDNA 3' end by oligonucleotide ligation. TCRdb re-derived calls from the UMI-ligation and nested PCR reads in MiXCR, one entry per CDR3 protein. Among 120,000 to 150,000 distinct CDR3 sequences listed, about 15% were seen once. Overall study results and limits: In CD4 and CD8 cells, diversity dropped from naive through EMRA. Naive and memory subsets had different power law exponents for TCR abundance.

Points on this clonotype: Its antigen is still unknown.

Germline-derived CDR1 and CDR2 are DFQATT and SNEGSKA (reference sequence). CDR3 length equals 13 residues. The V gene lost 0 bases and the J gene lost 7 bases, with 10 bases spanning the gap. This rearrangement joins TRBV20-1 to TRBJ1-5; no clear D. The sample taken for sequencing was naive CD4+ T cells from blood. This receptor was identified in a human donor in good health. Written as DNA, the CDR3 is TGCAGTGCTAGAGATCCTCTTGGGCAGCCCCAGCATTTT. The encoded protein is CSARDPLGQPQHF.